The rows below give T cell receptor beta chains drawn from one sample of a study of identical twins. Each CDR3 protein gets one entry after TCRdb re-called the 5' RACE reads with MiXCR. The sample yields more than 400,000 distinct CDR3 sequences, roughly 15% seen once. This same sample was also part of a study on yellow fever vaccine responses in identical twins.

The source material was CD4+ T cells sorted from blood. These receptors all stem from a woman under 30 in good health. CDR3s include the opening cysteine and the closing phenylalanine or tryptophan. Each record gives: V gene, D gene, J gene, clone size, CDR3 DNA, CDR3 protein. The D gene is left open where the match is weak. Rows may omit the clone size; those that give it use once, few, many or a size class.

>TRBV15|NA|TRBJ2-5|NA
TGTGCCACCAGCAGAGATGTGCGGGGGCGGGAGACCCAGTACTTC
CATSRDVRGRETQYF
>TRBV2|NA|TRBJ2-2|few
TGTGCCAGCAGTGAACTAAGTTCGGGGAGGAACACCGGGGAGCTGTTTTTT
CASSELSSGRNTGELFF
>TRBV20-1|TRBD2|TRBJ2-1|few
TGCAGTGCTAGAGCTACGATAGCGGGGGGTGGTGAGCAGTTCTTC
CSARATIAGGGEQFF
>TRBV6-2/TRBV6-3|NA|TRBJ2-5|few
TGTGCCAGCAGGAGAAAAGAGACCCAGTACTTC
CASRRKETQYF
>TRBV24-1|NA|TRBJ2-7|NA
TGTGCCACCAGTGATTCCCGGGACACATACAACTCCTACGAGCAGTACTTC
CATSDSRDTYNSYEQYF
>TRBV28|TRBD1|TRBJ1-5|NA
TGTGCCAGCAGTGCTGACAGGGTCAATCAGCCCCAGCATTTT
CASSADRVNQPQHF
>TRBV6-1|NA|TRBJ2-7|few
TGTGCCAGCAGCCCCAGTGGGGCGGGACAATACGAGCAGTACTTC
CASSPSGAGQYEQYF
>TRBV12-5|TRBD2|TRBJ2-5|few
TGTGCTAGTGGTCCACAAGGACTAGCGGGAGGCCTAGGAACCCAGTACTTC
CASGPQGLAGGLGTQYF
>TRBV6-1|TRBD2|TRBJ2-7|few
TGTGCCAGCAGGGCGACTAGCGGGAGTATCTACGAGCAGTACTTC
CASRATSGSIYEQYF
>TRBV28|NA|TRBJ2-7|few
TGTGCCAGCAGTAACGGGCCTACCTACGAGCAGTACTTC
CASSNGPTYEQYF
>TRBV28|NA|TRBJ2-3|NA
TGTGCCAGCAGTTTACTCCGGGACCCTAGATTCGAAGATACGCAGTATTTT
CASSLLRDPRFEDTQYF
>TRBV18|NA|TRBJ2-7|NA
TGTGCCAGCTCACCACCGATCGGCGGCTCCTACGAGCAGTACTTC
CASSPPIGGSYEQYF
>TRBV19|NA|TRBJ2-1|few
TGTGCCAGTAGTATAGGGCAAAGCTCCTACAATGAGCAGTTCTTC
CASSIGQSSYNEQFF
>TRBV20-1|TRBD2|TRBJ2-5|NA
TGCAGTGCTCGGACTAGCGGGAGGTTGGAGACCCAGTACTTC
CSARTSGRLETQYF
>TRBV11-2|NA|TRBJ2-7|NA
TGTGCCAGCAGCTTAGGCCCGAACACCTACGAGCAGTACTTC
CASSLGPNTYEQYF
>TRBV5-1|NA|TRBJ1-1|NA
TGCGCCAGCAGCCGGGACTATCAAGGGTCTGAAGCTTTCTTT
CASSRDYQGSEAFF
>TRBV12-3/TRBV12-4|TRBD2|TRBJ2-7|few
TGTGCCAGCAGTATGGGACTAGCGGGGACCCGCGAGCAGTACTTC
CASSMGLAGTREQYF
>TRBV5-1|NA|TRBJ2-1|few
TGCGCCAGCAGCCCTACAGGGTTCTACAATGAGCAGTTCTTC
CASSPTGFYNEQFF
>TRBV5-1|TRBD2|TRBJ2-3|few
TGCGCCAGCAGCTTTAGCGGGAGTAGGCCAGATACGCAGTATTTT
CASSFSGSRPDTQYF
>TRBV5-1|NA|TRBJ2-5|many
TGCGCCAGCAGCCCCCAAAGAACCGGGAAACCGGAGGAGACCCAGTACTTC
CASSPQRTGKPEETQYF
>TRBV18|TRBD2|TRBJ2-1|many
TGTGCCAGCTCACCCGGAAGCGGGGGGGCTAGCTCCTACAATGAGCAGTTCTTC
CASSPGSGGASSYNEQFF
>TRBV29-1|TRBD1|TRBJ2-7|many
TGCAGCGTTCGACAGGGTCCTAGCTCCTACGAGCAGTACTTC
CSVRQGPSSYEQYF
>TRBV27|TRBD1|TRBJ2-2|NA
TGTGCCAGCAGTCCGACAGGGCAGCCCGGGGAGCTGTTTTTT
CASSPTGQPGELFF
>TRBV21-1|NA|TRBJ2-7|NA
TGTGCCAGCAGCAAAGATCGGCAGACCTCCTACGAGCAGTACTTC
CASSKDRQTSYEQYF
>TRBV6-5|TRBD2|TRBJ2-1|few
TGTGCCAGCAGTTACTCACCGGGACTAGCGGGAGTTTGGAATGAGCAGTTCTTC
CASSYSPGLAGVWNEQFF
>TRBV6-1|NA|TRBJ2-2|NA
TGTGCCAGCAGGGAGAGAGCGGAGCTGTTTTTT
CASRERAELFF
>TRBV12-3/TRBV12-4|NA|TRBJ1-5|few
TGTGCCAGCAGTGCCCTGGATCTAGGGAATCAGCCCCAGCATTTT
CASSALDLGNQPQHF
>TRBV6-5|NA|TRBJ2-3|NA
TGTGCCAGCAGTTACTCGAGGGGTGTAGATACGCAGTATTTT
CASSYSRGVDTQYF
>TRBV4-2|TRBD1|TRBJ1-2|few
TGTGCCAGCAGCCGGACGAATACAGGGGTAAACTATGGCTACACCTTC
CASSRTNTGVNYGYTF
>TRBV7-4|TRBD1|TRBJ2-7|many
TGTGCCAGCAGCTTACCCGACAGGGGGCTCACCTACGAGCAGTACTTC
CASSLPDRGLTYEQYF
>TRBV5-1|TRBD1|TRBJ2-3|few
TGCGCCAGCAGCAACCCGGGACAGGGGTTGACAGATACGCAGTATTTT
CASSNPGQGLTDTQYF
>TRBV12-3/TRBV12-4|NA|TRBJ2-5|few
TGTGCCAGCAGTTCCCGGGTTGGTGGGTGGGAGACCCAGTACTTC
CASSSRVGGWETQYF